This is a list of T cell receptor beta chains from one sample in a study of identical twins. TCRdb itself ran the 5' RACE reads through MiXCR, one entry per CDR3 protein. Of roughly 540,000 distinct CDR3 sequences listed, roughly a fifth were seen once; the top ten hold roughly 0.9%. These data were likewise used in another study, on T cells expressing NK-cell markers.

The sample consisted of CD4+ T cells sorted from blood. These receptors all stem from a woman aged 18-35 years in good health. Each CDR3 is given with its conserved first and last residue. The order of the fields is D gene, V gene, clone size, J gene, CDR3 length, CDR3 protein, CDR3 DNA. A D gene is named only where the DNA matches it firmly. Clone size appears in some rows only: once, few, many, or a class for an expanded clone.

D gene: .
V gene: TRBV20-1
clone size: few
J gene: TRBJ2-1
CDR3 length: 12
CDR3 protein: CSASGLYNEQFF
CDR3 DNA: TGCAGTGCGAGTGGACTTTACAATGAGCAGTTCTTC

D gene: .
V gene: TRBV20-1
clone size: .
J gene: TRBJ1-1
CDR3 length: 15
CDR3 protein: CSARDLSARNTEAFF
CDR3 DNA: TGCAGTGCTAGAGACCTCTCGGCCCGGAACACTGAAGCTTTCTTT

D gene: .
V gene: TRBV20-1
clone size: .
J gene: TRBJ1-1
CDR3 length: 13
CDR3 protein: CSASQGTNTEAFF
CDR3 DNA: TGCAGTGCTAGCCAGGGGACGAACACTGAAGCTTTCTTT

D gene: TRBD1
V gene: TRBV20-1
clone size: few
J gene: TRBJ2-2
CDR3 length: 15
CDR3 protein: CSARSQGANTGELFF
CDR3 DNA: TGCAGTGCTAGATCTCAGGGGGCGAACACCGGGGAGCTGTTTTTT

D gene: .
V gene: TRBV7-2
clone size: .
J gene: TRBJ1-5
CDR3 length: 12
CDR3 protein: CASSLVHQPQHF
CDR3 DNA: TGTGCCAGCAGCTTGGTACATCAGCCCCAGCATTTT

D gene: TRBD1
V gene: TRBV29-1
clone size: few
J gene: TRBJ1-4
CDR3 length: 15
CDR3 protein: CSAGDRGEANEKLFF
CDR3 DNA: TGCAGCGCCGGAGACAGGGGAGAAGCTAATGAAAAACTGTTTTTT

D gene: .
V gene: TRBV20-1
clone size: .
J gene: TRBJ1-1
CDR3 length: 11
CDR3 protein: CSARREAEAFF
CDR3 DNA: TGCAGTGCTAGACGAGAAGCTGAAGCTTTCTTT

D gene: .
V gene: TRBV12-3/TRBV12-4
clone size: .
J gene: TRBJ2-5
CDR3 length: 15
CDR3 protein: CASSPGLYGRETQYF
CDR3 DNA: TGTGCCAGCAGCCCCGGACTCTACGGACGAGAGACCCAGTACTTC

D gene: .
V gene: TRBV29-1
clone size: few
J gene: TRBJ1-1
CDR3 length: 13
CDR3 protein: CSARPAGNTEAFF
CDR3 DNA: TGCAGCGCACGTCCAGCCGGAAACACTGAAGCTTTCTTT

D gene: .
V gene: TRBV10-1
clone size: many
J gene: TRBJ1-6
CDR3 length: 14
CDR3 protein: CAIPDSRRNSPLHF
CDR3 DNA: TGCGCCATCCCGGACAGTCGGAGAAATTCACCCCTCCACTTT

D gene: .
V gene: TRBV6-1
clone size: .
J gene: TRBJ2-7
CDR3 length: 13
CDR3 protein: CASSEAVFYEQYF
CDR3 DNA: TGTGCCAGCAGTGAAGCGGTGTTCTACGAGCAGTACTTC

D gene: .
V gene: TRBV12-3/TRBV12-4
clone size: .
J gene: TRBJ1-2
CDR3 length: 14
CDR3 protein: CASSFRPRPYGYTF
CDR3 DNA: TGTGCCAGCAGTTTTAGGCCCAGGCCCTATGGCTACACCTTC

D gene: .
V gene: TRBV6-5
clone size: few
J gene: TRBJ2-1
CDR3 length: 12
CDR3 protein: CAVSWGGSEQFF
CDR3 DNA: TGTGCCGTCTCGTGGGGGGGCAGTGAGCAGTTCTTC

D gene: .
V gene: TRBV24-1
clone size: .
J gene: TRBJ1-2
CDR3 length: 13
CDR3 protein: CATSPGPHYGYTF
CDR3 DNA: TGTGCCACCAGCCCTGGCCCGCACTATGGCTACACCTTC

D gene: TRBD1
V gene: TRBV29-1
clone size: many
J gene: TRBJ2-5
CDR3 length: 15
CDR3 protein: CSVGTGWALGGTQYF
CDR3 DNA: TGCAGCGTGGGGACAGGTTGGGCCCTTGGTGGGACCCAGTACTTC

D gene: .
V gene: TRBV3-1
clone size: .
J gene: TRBJ2-3
CDR3 length: 14
CDR3 protein: CASSQALARSTQYF
CDR3 DNA: TGTGCCAGCAGCCAAGCCTTAGCGAGGAGTACGCAGTATTTT

D gene: TRBD2
V gene: TRBV5-1
clone size: many
J gene: TRBJ2-1
CDR3 length: 16
CDR3 protein: CASSLASGGSYNEQFF
CDR3 DNA: TGCGCCAGCAGCTTGGCTAGCGGGGGCTCCTACAATGAGCAGTTCTTC

D gene: .
V gene: TRBV6-1
clone size: few
J gene: TRBJ1-6
CDR3 length: 15
CDR3 protein: CASNKSRQPNSPLHF
CDR3 DNA: TGTGCCAGCAATAAGAGCCGACAGCCTAATTCACCCCTCCACTTT

D gene: .
V gene: TRBV20-1
clone size: many
J gene: TRBJ2-1
CDR3 length: 13
CDR3 protein: CSAGGGSNNEQFF
CDR3 DNA: TGCAGTGCTGGAGGCGGGTCTAACAATGAGCAGTTCTTC

D gene: TRBD2
V gene: TRBV6-2/TRBV6-3
clone size: .
J gene: TRBJ2-1
CDR3 length: 14
CDR3 protein: CASSLGTIYNEQFF
CDR3 DNA: TGTGCCAGCAGTTTGGGGACTATTTACAATGAGCAGTTCTTC

D gene: TRBD1
V gene: TRBV6-1
clone size: .
J gene: TRBJ1-1
CDR3 length: 15
CDR3 protein: CASSGGTGRNTEAFF
CDR3 DNA: TGTGCCAGCAGTGGGGGGACAGGGAGGAACACTGAAGCTTTCTTT

D gene: .
V gene: TRBV30
clone size: .
J gene: TRBJ2-7
CDR3 length: 10
CDR3 protein: CAWSRNEQYF
CDR3 DNA: TGTGCCTGGAGTCGTAATGAGCAGTACTTC

D gene: .
V gene: TRBV20-1
clone size: once
J gene: TRBJ1-4
CDR3 length: 13
CDR3 protein: CSARDHLREKLFF
CDR3 DNA: TGCAGTGCTAGAGATCATCTTCGGGAAAAACTGTTTTTT

D gene: TRBD1
V gene: TRBV5-1
clone size: many
J gene: TRBJ1-1
CDR3 length: 14
CDR3 protein: CASSPGLGTDEAFF
CDR3 DNA: TGCGCCAGCAGCCCGGGGTTAGGGACAGATGAAGCTTTCTTT

D gene: .
V gene: TRBV14
clone size: many
J gene: TRBJ2-2
CDR3 length: 16
CDR3 protein: CASSPSRDSPTGELFF
CDR3 DNA: TGTGCCAGCAGCCCTTCGCGGGACAGCCCGACCGGGGAGCTGTTTTTT

D gene: .
V gene: TRBV19
clone size: .
J gene: TRBJ2-3
CDR3 length: 13
CDR3 protein: CASSIIRTDTQYF
CDR3 DNA: TGTGCCAGTAGTATTATCCGCACAGATACGCAGTATTTT

D gene: .
V gene: TRBV6-1
clone size: few
J gene: TRBJ2-2
CDR3 length: 16
CDR3 protein: CASSAEWVRNTGELFF
CDR3 DNA: TGTGCCAGCAGTGCGGAATGGGTCCGAAACACCGGGGAGCTGTTTTTT

D gene: .
V gene: TRBV12-3/TRBV12-4
clone size: few
J gene: TRBJ1-1
CDR3 length: 15
CDR3 protein: CASSFGKTENTEAFF
CDR3 DNA: TGTGCCAGCAGTTTTGGGAAGACAGAAAACACTGAAGCTTTCTTT

D gene: .
V gene: TRBV10-3
clone size: .
J gene: TRBJ1-3
CDR3 length: 16
CDR3 protein: CAISGPRGSDGNTIYF
CDR3 DNA: TGTGCCATCAGTGGGCCCAGGGGTTCAGACGGAAACACCATATATTTT

D gene: .
V gene: TRBV29-1
clone size: many
J gene: TRBJ1-2
CDR3 length: 11
CDR3 protein: CSVGRNYGYTF
CDR3 DNA: TGCAGCGTCGGCAGGAACTATGGCTACACCTTC

D gene: .
V gene: TRBV24-1
clone size: .
J gene: TRBJ2-7
CDR3 length: 18
CDR3 protein: CATSAKPDRNPSNYEQYF
CDR3 DNA: TGTGCCACCAGTGCAAAACCCGACAGGAACCCCTCGAACTACGAGCAGTACTTC

D gene: .
V gene: TRBV28
clone size: .
J gene: TRBJ2-3
CDR3 length: 12
CDR3 protein: CASYSSRDTQYF
CDR3 DNA: TGTGCCAGCTACAGCTCCCGCGATACGCAGTATTTT

D gene: .
V gene: TRBV20-1
clone size: .
J gene: TRBJ2-3
CDR3 length: 15
CDR3 protein: CSAPRGGSGTDTQYF
CDR3 DNA: TGCAGTGCTCCTCGAGGAGGGAGTGGCACAGATACGCAGTATTTT

D gene: .
V gene: TRBV4-3
clone size: .
J gene: TRBJ1-2
CDR3 length: 16
CDR3 protein: CASSQDIQGKVGGYTF
CDR3 DNA: TGCGCCAGCAGCCAAGACATTCAGGGGAAGGTTGGTGGCTACACCTTC

D gene: TRBD1
V gene: TRBV29-1
clone size: many
J gene: TRBJ1-5
CDR3 length: 14
CDR3 protein: CSVGETGGRQPQHF
CDR3 DNA: TGCAGCGTTGGCGAGACAGGGGGCCGTCAGCCCCAGCATTTT

D gene: .
V gene: TRBV11-1
clone size: once
J gene: TRBJ2-3
CDR3 length: 17
CDR3 protein: CASSLDRKLPPTDTQYF
CDR3 DNA: TGTGCCAGCAGTTTAGATCGGAAGCTTCCTCCCACAGATACGCAGTATTTT

D gene: .
V gene: TRBV12-3/TRBV12-4
clone size: many
J gene: TRBJ1-5
CDR3 length: 13
CDR3 protein: CASTLKNNQPQHF
CDR3 DNA: TGTGCCAGCACCCTCAAGAATAATCAGCCCCAGCATTTT

D gene: TRBD2
V gene: TRBV28
clone size: few
J gene: TRBJ2-1
CDR3 length: 15
CDR3 protein: CASSRLAGEGDEQFF
CDR3 DNA: TGTGCCAGCAGTCGACTAGCGGGAGAAGGCGATGAGCAGTTCTTC

D gene: .
V gene: TRBV5-1
clone size: few
J gene: TRBJ1-5
CDR3 length: 15
CDR3 protein: CASRLGNRANQPQHF
CDR3 DNA: TGCGCCAGCAGGTTGGGAAACAGGGCTAATCAGCCCCAGCATTTT

D gene: .
V gene: TRBV20-1
clone size: few
J gene: TRBJ2-7
CDR3 length: 14
CDR3 protein: CSARGEGARYEQYF
CDR3 DNA: TGCAGTGCTAGAGGGGAGGGGGCAAGGTACGAGCAGTACTTC

D gene: .
V gene: TRBV7-8
clone size: .
J gene: TRBJ2-7
CDR3 length: 14
CDR3 protein: CASSLARNRYEQYF
CDR3 DNA: TGTGCCAGCAGCTTAGCTAGGAATCGGTACGAGCAGTACTTC

D gene: .
V gene: TRBV14
clone size: few
J gene: TRBJ2-2
CDR3 length: 18
CDR3 protein: CASSQDSRQALNTGELFF
CDR3 DNA: TGTGCCAGCAGCCAAGATTCGAGACAGGCTCTGAACACCGGGGAGCTGTTTTTT

D gene: TRBD2
V gene: TRBV7-9
clone size: .
J gene: TRBJ2-1
CDR3 length: 17
CDR3 protein: CASSPAWASGGAGEQFF
CDR3 DNA: TGTGCCAGCAGCCCCGCCTGGGCTAGCGGGGGGGCCGGTGAGCAGTTCTTC

D gene: TRBD2
V gene: TRBV29-1
clone size: .
J gene: TRBJ2-1
CDR3 length: 17
CDR3 protein: CSVIGLAGGNNYNEQFF
CDR3 DNA: TGCAGCGTGATAGGGCTAGCGGGAGGGAATAACTACAATGAGCAGTTCTTC

D gene: TRBD1
V gene: TRBV20-1
clone size: many
J gene: TRBJ1-5
CDR3 length: 16
CDR3 protein: CSAPILGQGRNQPQHF
CDR3 DNA: TGCAGTGCTCCTATCCTTGGACAGGGTCGTAATCAGCCCCAGCATTTT

D gene: .
V gene: TRBV30
clone size: .
J gene: TRBJ2-1
CDR3 length: 13
CDR3 protein: CAWSAGTNNEQFF
CDR3 DNA: TGTGCCTGGAGTGCCGGGACGAACAATGAGCAGTTCTTC